Sequencing of this TCR beta chain was carried out in a study of shared clonotypes between healthy human individuals. Looked up from germline, CDR1 is SEHNR and CDR2 is FQNEAQ (reference sequence). The CDR3 spans 16 residues. V was shortened by 3 bases and J by 2 bases, with 14 bases between the two germline ends. The naive CD8 fraction comprised CD45RO-negative cells positively selected for CCR7 and excluded terminally differentiated effector memory CD45RA+ cells. Every contributor of samples was a Caucasian grown-up residing in Nashville, Tennessee. Assay used: immunoSEQ multiplex PCR; TCRdb lists only in-frame clones, some missing. Of roughly 590,000 clones in the sample, 95% to 96% are singletons; the top ten hold over 0.09%. This clone appeared once.

Sequencing was performed on naive CD8+ T cells sorted from blood. This receptor was taken from a woman younger than 45 in good health. V gene TRBV7-9 combines with J gene TRBJ2-1, with D perhaps TRBD2 (5 bases). CDR3 residues: CASSFRRDGTYNEQFF. CDR3 nucleotide sequence: TGTGCCAGCAGCTTTAGACGGGATGGGACCTACAATGAGCAGTTCTTC.